The T cell receptor beta chain under discussion was sequenced for a study of relationships among human T cell subsets. The T cell receptor alpha and beta CDR3 regions were amplified from mRNA by semiquantitative ARM-PCR. In ARM-PCR, communal superprimers followed tagged nested gene-specific primers for exponential amplification. TCRdb passed the multiplex PCR reads through MiXCR, listing each CDR3 protein once. Found here are a few thousand distinct CDR3 sequences, roughly 37% of them singletons; the top ten hold around 45%. This CDR3 is built from 15 residues. Between the trimmed V and J ends, which lost 0 bases and 1 base, there was a span of 9 bases. CDR1 and CDR2 from the germline V gene are SGHDN and FVKESK.

Input material: activated T cells sorted from blood. Subset reported: CD45RA-RO-CD69+ activated T cells. This receptor was taken from a middle-aged man in good health. The chain links TRBV14 to TRBJ1-1, with D tentatively TRBD1 (5 bases). CDR3 in amino acids: CASSQDRVGNTEAFF. DNA of the CDR3: TGTGCCAGCAGCCAAGACAGGGTGGGGAACACTGAAGCTTTCTTT.